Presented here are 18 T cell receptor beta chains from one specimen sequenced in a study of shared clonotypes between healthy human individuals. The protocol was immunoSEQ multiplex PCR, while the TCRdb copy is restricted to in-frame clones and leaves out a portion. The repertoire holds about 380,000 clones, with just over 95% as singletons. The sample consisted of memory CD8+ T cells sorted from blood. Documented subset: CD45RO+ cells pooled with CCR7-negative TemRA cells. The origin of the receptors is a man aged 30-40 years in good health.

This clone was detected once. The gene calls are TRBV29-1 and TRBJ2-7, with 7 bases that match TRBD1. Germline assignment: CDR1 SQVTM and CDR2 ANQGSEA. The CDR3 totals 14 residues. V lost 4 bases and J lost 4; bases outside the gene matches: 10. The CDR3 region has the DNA TGCAGCGTTGCGGAGACAGGGCTAAATTACGAGCAGTACTTC. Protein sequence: CSVAETGLNYEQYF.

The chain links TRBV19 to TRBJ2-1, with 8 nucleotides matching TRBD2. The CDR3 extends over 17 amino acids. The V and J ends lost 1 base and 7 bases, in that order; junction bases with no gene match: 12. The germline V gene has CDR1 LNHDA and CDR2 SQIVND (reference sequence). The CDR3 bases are TGTGCCAGTAGTATAGGGTACCCAGCGGGAGCCCAGAATGAGCAGTTCTTC. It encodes CASSIGYPAGAQNEQFF. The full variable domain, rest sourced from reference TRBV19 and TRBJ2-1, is DGGITQSPKYLFRKEGQNVTLSCEQNLNHDAMYWYRQDPGQGLRLIYYSQIVNDFQKGDIAEGYSVSREKKESFPLTVTSAQKNPTAFYLCASSIGYPAGAQNEQFFGPGTRLTVL.

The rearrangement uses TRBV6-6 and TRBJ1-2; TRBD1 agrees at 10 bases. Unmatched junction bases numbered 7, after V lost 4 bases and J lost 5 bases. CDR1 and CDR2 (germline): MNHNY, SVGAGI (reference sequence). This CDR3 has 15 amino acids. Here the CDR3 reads CASSLETGGAYGYTF. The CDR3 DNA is TGTGCCAGCAGTTTAGAGACAGGGGGCGCTTATGGCTACACCTTC.

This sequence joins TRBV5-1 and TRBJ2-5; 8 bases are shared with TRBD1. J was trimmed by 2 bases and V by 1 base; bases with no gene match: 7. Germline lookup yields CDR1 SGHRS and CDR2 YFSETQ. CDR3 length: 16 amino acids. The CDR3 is CASSLLRGTGQETQYF. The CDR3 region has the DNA TGCGCCAGCAGCTTGTTACGTGGGACAGGTCAAGAGACCCAGTACTTC.

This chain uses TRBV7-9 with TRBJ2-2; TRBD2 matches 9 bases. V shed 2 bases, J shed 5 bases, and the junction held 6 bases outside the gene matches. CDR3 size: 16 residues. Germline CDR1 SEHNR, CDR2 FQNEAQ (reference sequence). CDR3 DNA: TGTGCCAGCAGCTTACGGCTAGCGGGGTCGACCGGGGAGCTGTTTTTT. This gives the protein CASSLRLAGSTGELFF.

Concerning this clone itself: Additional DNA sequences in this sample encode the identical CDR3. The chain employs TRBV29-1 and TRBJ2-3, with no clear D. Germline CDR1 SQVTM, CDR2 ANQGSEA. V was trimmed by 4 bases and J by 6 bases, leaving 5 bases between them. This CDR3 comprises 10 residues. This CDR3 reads CSVAGDTQYF. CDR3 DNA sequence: TGCAGCGTTGCGGGCGATACGCAGTATTTT.

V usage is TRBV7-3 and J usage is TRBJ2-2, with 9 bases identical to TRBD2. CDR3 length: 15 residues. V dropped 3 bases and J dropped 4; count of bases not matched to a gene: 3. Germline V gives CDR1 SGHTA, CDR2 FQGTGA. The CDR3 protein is CASSFSSGTTGELFF. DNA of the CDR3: TGTGCCAGCAGCTTCTCTAGCGGGACCACCGGGGAGCTGTTTTTT.

The CDR3 DNA follows: TGTGCCTGCAACACTGAAGCTTTCTTT. It translates to CACNTEAFF. The chain carries TRBV30 and TRBJ1-1; D gene uncertain. Germline values: CDR1 GTSNPN, CDR2 SVGIG (reference sequence). The CDR3 extends over 9 amino acids. The germline V and J ends were trimmed by 6 bases and 2 bases, with 1 base remaining between them.

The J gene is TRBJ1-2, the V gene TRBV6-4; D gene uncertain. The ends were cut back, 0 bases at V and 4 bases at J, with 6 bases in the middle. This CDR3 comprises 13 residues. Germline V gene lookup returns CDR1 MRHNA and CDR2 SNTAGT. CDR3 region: CASSDSSSYGYTF. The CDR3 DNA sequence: TGTGCCAGCAGTGACTCGAGTAGCTATGGCTACACCTTC.

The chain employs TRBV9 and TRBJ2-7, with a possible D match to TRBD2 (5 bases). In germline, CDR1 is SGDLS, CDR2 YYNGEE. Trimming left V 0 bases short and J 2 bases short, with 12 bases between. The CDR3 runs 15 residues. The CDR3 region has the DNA TGTGCCAGCAGCGTAGAAGGCGGGCCAACCTACGAGCAGTACTTC. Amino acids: CASSVEGGPTYEQYF.

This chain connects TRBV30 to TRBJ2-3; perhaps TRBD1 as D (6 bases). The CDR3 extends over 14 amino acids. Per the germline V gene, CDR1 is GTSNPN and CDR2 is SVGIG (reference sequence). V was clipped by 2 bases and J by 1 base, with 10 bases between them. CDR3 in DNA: TGTGCCTGGAGTTCAGGGGATGGCACAGATACGCAGTATTTT. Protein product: CAWSSGDGTDTQYF. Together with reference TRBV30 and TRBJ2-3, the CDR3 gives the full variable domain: SQTIHQWPATLVQPVGSPLSLECTVEGTSNPNLYWYRQAAGRGLQLLFYSVGIGQISSEVPQNLSASRPQDRQFILSSKKLLLSDSGFYLCAWSSGDGTDTQYFGPGTRLTVL.

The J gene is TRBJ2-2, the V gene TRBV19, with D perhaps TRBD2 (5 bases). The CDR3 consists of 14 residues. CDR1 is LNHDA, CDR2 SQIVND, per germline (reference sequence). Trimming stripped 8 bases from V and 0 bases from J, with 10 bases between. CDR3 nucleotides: TGTGCCAGTCGCGACGGGGCGAACACCGGGGAGCTGTTTTTT. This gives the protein CASRDGANTGELFF.

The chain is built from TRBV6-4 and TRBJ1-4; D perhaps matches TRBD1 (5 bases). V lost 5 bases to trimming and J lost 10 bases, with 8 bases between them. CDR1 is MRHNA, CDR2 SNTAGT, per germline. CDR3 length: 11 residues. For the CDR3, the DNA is TGTGCCAGCAGTTACGGGGGAAAACTGTTTTTT. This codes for CASSYGGKLFF.

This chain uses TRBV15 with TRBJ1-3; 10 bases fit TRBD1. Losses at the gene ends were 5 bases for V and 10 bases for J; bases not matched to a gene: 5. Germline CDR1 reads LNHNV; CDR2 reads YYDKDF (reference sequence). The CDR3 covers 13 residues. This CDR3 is CATSGQGQGTIYF. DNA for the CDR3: TGTGCCACCAGCGGACAGGGACAGGGGACCATATATTTT.

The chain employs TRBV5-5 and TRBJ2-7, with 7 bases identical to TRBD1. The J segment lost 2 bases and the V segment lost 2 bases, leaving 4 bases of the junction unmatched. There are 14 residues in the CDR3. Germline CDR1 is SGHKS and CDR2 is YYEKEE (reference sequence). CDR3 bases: TGTGCCAGCAGCTTTAACAGGGGTCCCTACGAGCAGTACTTC. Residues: CASSFNRGPYEQYF.

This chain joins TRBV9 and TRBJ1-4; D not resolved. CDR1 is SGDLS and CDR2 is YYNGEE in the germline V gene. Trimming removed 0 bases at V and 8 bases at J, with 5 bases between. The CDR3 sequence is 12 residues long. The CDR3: CASSVDGEKLFF. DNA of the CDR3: TGTGCCAGCAGCGTAGACGGGGAAAAACTGTTTTTT.

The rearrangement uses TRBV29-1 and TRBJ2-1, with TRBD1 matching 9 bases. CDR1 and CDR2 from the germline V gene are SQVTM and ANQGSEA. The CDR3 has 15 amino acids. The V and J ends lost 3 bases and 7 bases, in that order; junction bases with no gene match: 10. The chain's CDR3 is CSVENRGRWDNEQFF. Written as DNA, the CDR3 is TGCAGCGTTGAGAACAGGGGGCGTTGGGATAATGAGCAGTTCTTC.

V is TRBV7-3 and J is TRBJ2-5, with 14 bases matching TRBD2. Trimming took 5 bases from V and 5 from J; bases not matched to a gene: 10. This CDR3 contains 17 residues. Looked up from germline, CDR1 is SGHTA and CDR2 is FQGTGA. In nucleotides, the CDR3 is TGTGCCAGCAGCCTCGGACTAGCGGGAGGTCATGGGGAGACCCAGTACTTC. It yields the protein CASSLGLAGGHGETQYF.